Presented here are 29 T cell receptor beta chains from one specimen sequenced in a study of shared clonotypes between healthy human individuals. The repertoire was sequenced with immunoSEQ multiplex PCR; TCRdb's copy has only in-frame clones and lacks some. This sample carries about 470,000 clones, roughly 77% of them seen once, and the ten largest clones take less than 15%. Sequencing was performed on PBMCs. These receptors all come from a woman between 35 and 50 years old in good health. Some clones in this sample may be carry-over from other donors' samples.

This chain uses TRBV5-1 with TRBJ2-3, with TRBD2 matching 8 bases. The CDR3 runs 15 residues. The germline CDR1 and CDR2 sequences are SGHRS and YFSETQ. The trim removed 1 base at V and 3 bases at J, leaving 4 bases unmatched. This CDR3 is CASSLRGTSTDTQYF. For the CDR3, the DNA is TGCGCCAGCAGCTTGAGGGGGACTAGTACAGATACGCAGTATTTT.

With respect to this clone: The sample holds other DNA sequences that translate to the same CDR3. The chain uses TRBV18 and TRBJ2-7; 11 nucleotides align to TRBD2. The V gene end was trimmed by 5 bases and the J gene end by 4 bases; junction bases not matched to a gene: 4. This CDR3 comprises 14 residues. The V gene's germline CDR1 is KGHSH and CDR2 LQKENI. CDR3 in DNA: TGTGCCAGCTCATCCGGGACTAGCGGTTACGAGCAGTACTTC. Its translation is CASSSGTSGYEQYF.

In its sample, this clone was seen many times. The rearrangement uses TRBV18 and TRBJ1-5, with D perhaps matching TRBD1 (5 bases). Trimming removed 9 bases at V and 3 bases at J, with 18 bases between. The germline V gene has CDR1 KGHSH and CDR2 LQKENI. This CDR3 contains 15 residues. CDR3: CASSTGTVDNQPQHF. The CDR3 region has the DNA TGTGCCAGTTCTACGGGGACGGTAGACAATCAGCCCCAGCATTTT.

The chain has TRBV6-1 and TRBJ2-7; a possible D gene is TRBD1 (5 bases). Germline CDR1 and CDR2: MNHNS and SASEGT. V lost 0 bases, J lost 5 bases, and 11 bases lay in between. The CDR3 consists of 14 residues. In nucleotides, the CDR3 is TGTGCCAGCAGTGAAGCGGAAGGGGTTGACGAGCAGTACTTC. It translates to CASSEAEGVDEQYF.

The V and J genes are TRBV18 and TRBJ1-1; D may be TRBD1 (6 bases). Trimming took 3 bases from V and 3 from J, leaving 14 bases between them. This CDR3 contains 15 residues. Germline V gene lookup returns CDR1 KGHSH and CDR2 LQKENI. CDR3 region: CASSPVQQGHTEAFF. The CDR3 DNA reads TGTGCCAGCTCACCGGTCCAGCAGGGGCACACTGAAGCTTTCTTT. The whole variable domain, filled in from reference TRBV18 and TRBJ1-1, reads NAGVMQNPRHLVRRRGQEARLRCSPMKGHSHVYWYRQLPEEGLKFMVYLQKENIIDESGMPKERFSAEFPKEGPSILRIQQVVRGDSAAYFCASSPVQQGHTEAFFGQGTRLTVV.

This chain links TRBV28 with TRBJ2-3, with 10 nucleotides matching TRBD2. The length of the CDR3 is 14 residues. J gave up 2 bases and V 5 bases, and 1 base lay outside the gene matches. The V gene's germline CDR1 is MDHEN and CDR2 SYDVKM. The CDR3 DNA reads TGTGCCAGCAGTCTAGCGGGAGCCACAGATACGCAGTATTTT. Translated, it gives CASSLAGATDTQYF.

The chain recombines TRBV5-1 with TRBJ2-4; D is unresolved. V was cut by 4 bases and J by 6 bases, with 20 bases left in between. The CDR3 is 16 residues long. The germline gives CDR1 SGHRS, CDR2 YFSETQ. The CDR3 sequence: CASSPSPLDERNIQYF. Here the CDR3 DNA reads TGCGCCAGCAGCCCCAGTCCCCTGGACGAGCGAAACATTCAGTACTTC. Full variable domain (rest looked up from reference TRBV5-1 and TRBJ2-4): KAGVTQTPRYLIKTRGQQVTLSCSPISGHRSVSWYQQTPGQGLQFLFEYFSETQRNKGNFPGRFSGRQFSNSRSEMNVSTLELGDSALYLCASSPSPLDERNIQYFGAGTRLSVL.

The chain couples TRBV29-1 to TRBJ1-1; D remains ambiguous. Trimming removed 6 bases at V and 0 bases at J, with 11 bases between. Germline V gene lookup returns CDR1 SQVTM and CDR2 ANQGSEA. The CDR3 has 13 residues. CDR3 coding DNA: TGCAGCGTACGGAGGGCGATGAACACTGAAGCTTTCTTT. Translating it yields CSVRRAMNTEAFF. Supplemented by reference TRBV29-1 and TRBJ1-1, the full variable domain reads SAVISQKPSRDICQRGTSLTIQCQVDSQVTMMFWYRQQPGQSLTLIATANQGSEATYESGFVIDKFPISRPNLTFSTLTVSNMSPEDSSIYLCSVRRAMNTEAFFGQGTRLTVV.

The chain is built from TRBV11-2 and TRBJ1-4; D is perhaps TRBD1 (5 bases). Germline V gene data show CDR1 as SGHAT and CDR2 as FQNNGV. V lost 3 bases and J 0 bases, leaving 11 bases between the germline ends. The CDR3 is 16 residues long. CDR3 DNA: TGTGCCAGCAGCTTCCCCACAGGTCCAACTAATGAAAAACTGTTTTTT. Protein sequence: CASSFPTGPTNEKLFF. Full variable domain (remainder filled in from reference TRBV11-2 and TRBJ1-4): EAGVAQSPRYKIIEKRQSVAFWCNPISGHATLYWYQQILGQGPKLLIQFQNNGVVDDSQLPKDRFSAERLKGVDSTLKIQPAKLEDSAVYLCASSFPTGPTNEKLFFGSGTQLSVL.

Only one count was recorded for this clone. The rearrangement uses TRBV15 and TRBJ2-7, with TRBD2 identical over 12 bases. The CDR3 totals 17 residues. V trimming: 1 base; J trimming: 1 base; junction bases outside the gene matches: 5. Germline V gene data show CDR1 as LNHNV and CDR2 as YYDKDF (reference sequence). The CDR3 region is CATSRGLAGGNSYEQYF. For the CDR3, the DNA is TGTGCCACCAGCAGAGGTCTAGCGGGAGGGAATTCCTACGAGCAGTACTTC.

This clone was detected many times. Other DNA sequences in this specimen translate into the identical CDR3. This chain uses TRBV9 with TRBJ1-1; the D is unclear. Trimming left V 0 bases short and J 3 bases short, with 9 bases between. The CDR3 loop spans 14 amino acids. Per the germline V gene, CDR1 is SGDLS and CDR2 is YYNGEE. This CDR3 is CASSVGQRDTEAFF. DNA for the CDR3: TGTGCCAGCAGCGTAGGGCAAAGAGACACTGAAGCTTTCTTT.

The chain carries TRBV11-2 and TRBJ1-1; a weak D match, TRBD1 (5 bases). Germline CDR1 is SGHAT and CDR2 is FQNNGV. V shed 3 bases and J shed 7 bases, with 21 bases lying between them. The CDR3 length is 16 residues. The CDR3 DNA reads TGTGCCAGCAGCTTGAGCGGAGGGCCCCGGGGCCTTGAAGCTTTCTTT. Translating it yields CASSLSGGPRGLEAFF.

This clone was observed a few times. This chain's CDR3 is CASSFPVREQYF. The CDR3 coding sequence is TGTGCCAGCAGTTTTCCCGTCAGGGAGCAGTACTTC. The chain recombines TRBV28 with TRBJ2-7; D unresolved. The germline V gene has CDR1 MDHEN and CDR2 SYDVKM. Deletions cut 3 bases from V and 7 bases from J, with 10 bases between. The CDR3 consists of 12 residues.

The chain recombines TRBV5-1 with TRBJ1-5; no reliable D call. The germline V gene encodes CDR1 SGHRS and CDR2 YFSETQ. This CDR3 comprises 15 residues. The V end was cut by 4 bases, the J end by 3 bases, with 14 bases between. CDR3 bases: TGCGCCAGCAGCGAGCTAGGGAACACCAATCAGCCCCAGCATTTT. Protein sequence: CASSELGNTNQPQHF.

This clone was recorded only once. Here the CDR3 reads CASSEGGPHTGELFF. In DNA, the CDR3 is TGTGCCAGCAGTGAAGGAGGACCGCACACCGGGGAGCTGTTTTTT. This sequence joins TRBV25-1 and TRBJ2-2; tentatively, D is TRBD2 (5 bases). Germline CDR1 MGHDK, CDR2 SYGVNS. Trimming took off 2 bases at V and 3 bases at J, with 10 bases between the two ends. The CDR3 has 15 residues.

The chain recombines TRBV19 with TRBJ2-2, with a possible D match to TRBD1 (7 bases). Trimming cost V 7 bases and J 1 base, with 22 bases left between them. The CDR3 is 18 residues long. Germline V lookup: CDR1 LNHDA, CDR2 SQIVND (reference sequence). This CDR3 reads CASTTPSRRDRNTGELFF. DNA for the CDR3: TGTGCCAGTACCACCCCGAGTCGGCGGGACAGGAACACCGGGGAGCTGTTTTTT.

The chain is built from TRBV28 and TRBJ1-6; D possibly corresponds to TRBD1 (5 bases). CDR3 length: 13 residues. The germline V gene encodes CDR1 MDHEN and CDR2 SYDVKM. V dropped 7 bases and J dropped 8 bases, with 12 bases sitting between them. CDR3 nucleotides: TGTGCCAGCAAGATTAGCAGGGATTCACCCCTCCACTTT. Translation: CASKISRDSPLHF.

The V call is TRBV7-3, the J call TRBJ2-5; D could derive from TRBD1 or TRBD2 (5 bases each). Trimming pared 8 bases from V and 5 bases from J, leaving 15 bases between. CDR3 size: 13 residues. Germline values: CDR1 SGHTA, CDR2 FQGTGA. For the CDR3, the DNA is TGTGCCAGCGCCCGGGGCGAGGAGGAGACCCAGTACTTC. Protein product: CASARGEEETQYF.

This clone has just a few counts. The chain combines TRBV2 with TRBJ1-1; no clear D gene. V shed 10 bases and J shed 2 bases, with 17 bases lying between them. The germline V gene has CDR1 SNHLY and CDR2 FYNNEI. This CDR3 region has 14 residues. The chain's CDR3 is CATTPDLDNTEAFF. The CDR3 nucleotides are TGTGCCACCACCCCGGACCTTGATAACACTGAAGCTTTCTTT.

V usage is TRBV5-1 and J usage is TRBJ2-5; D may be TRBD1 (6 bases). The CDR3 spans 15 residues. Looked up from germline, CDR1 is SGHRS and CDR2 is YFSETQ. Trimming shortened V by 4 bases and J by 4 bases, and 17 bases separated the two germline ends. DNA of the CDR3: TGCGCCAGCAGCCCGGAGGTAGTACAGGGAGAGACCCAGTACTTC. Residues: CASSPEVVQGETQYF.

A single count supports this clone. The rearrangement links TRBV7-6 to TRBJ2-1, with TRBD2 as a possible D gene (5 bases). CDR1 is SGHVS, CDR2 FNYEAQ, per germline. CDR3 size: 15 residues. V lost 1 base and J lost 8, with 15 bases in between. The CDR3 DNA reads as TGTGCCAGCAGCTTAGTTTCGGCTAGAGGGTATGAGCAGTTCTTC. Translated: CASSLVSARGYEQFF.

CDR3 residues: CASSPGPQGVRSTEAFF. In nucleotides, the CDR3 is TGTGCCAGCAGCCCGGGACCCCAGGGCGTCCGGAGCACTGAAGCTTTCTTT. This chain joins TRBV7-2 and TRBJ1-1, with D tentatively TRBD1 (5 bases). Trimming cost V 5 bases and J 4 bases, with 23 bases left between them. The CDR3 totals 17 residues. Germline V gene sequence: CDR1 SGHTA, CDR2 FQGNSA.

The V gene is TRBV5-1, the J gene TRBJ2-5; D ambiguous. V was cut by 3 bases and J by 4 bases, with 7 bases left in between. Germline assignment: CDR1 SGHRS and CDR2 YFSETQ. The CDR3 runs 12 residues. CDR3 nucleotide sequence: TGCGCCAGCAGCTCCCCCACAGAGACCCAGTACTTC. Translation: CASSSPTETQYF. The full variable domain, rest sourced from reference TRBV5-1 and TRBJ2-5, is KAGVTQTPRYLIKTRGQQVTLSCSPISGHRSVSWYQQTPGQGLQFLFEYFSETQRNKGNFPGRFSGRQFSNSRSEMNVSTLELGDSALYLCASSSPTETQYFGPGTRLLVL.

This clone appeared many times. The CDR3 here is CASRGGLATDTQYF. As DNA, the CDR3 is TGTGCCAGTCGAGGCGGACTAGCAACAGATACGCAGTATTTT. The chain links TRBV6-1 to TRBJ2-3; TRBD2 aligns across 8 bases. The length of the CDR3 is 14 residues. J was trimmed by 3 bases and V by 9 bases; bases with no gene match: 8. Germline V lookup: CDR1 MNHNS, CDR2 SASEGT.

The CDR3 nucleotides read TGTGCCACCAGCCCACAGGGTGCTAGAGGGGGCACAGATACGCAGTATTTT. Translated: CATSPQGARGGTDTQYF. This rearrangement joins TRBV15 to TRBJ2-3, with D possibly TRBD1 on 6 matching bases. Between the trimmed V and J ends, which lost 5 bases and 1 base, there was a span of 19 bases. The CDR3 covers 17 residues. Per the germline V gene, CDR1 is LNHNV and CDR2 is YYDKDF (reference sequence).

The gene calls are TRBV7-9 and TRBJ1-1; no clear D gene. V gave up 2 bases and J gave up 1 base, with 5 bases separating them. Germline-derived CDR1 and CDR2 are SEHNR and FQNEAQ (reference sequence). This CDR3 spans 13 amino acids. CDR3 sequence reads: CASSLRGNTEAFF. CDR3 DNA sequence: TGTGCCAGCAGCTTAAGAGGGAACACTGAAGCTTTCTTT.

The chain recombines TRBV6-6 with TRBJ1-2, with D unresolved. Trimming shortened V by 6 bases and J by 8 bases, and 16 bases separated the two germline ends. Germline V gene data show CDR1 as MNHNY and CDR2 as SVGAGI (reference sequence). The CDR3 loop spans 13 amino acids. The CDR3 is CASSPTPIQGYTF. CDR3 coding DNA: TGTGCCAGCAGCCCCACCCCCATTCAGGGCTACACCTTC.

This chain links TRBV5-1 with TRBJ1-2; TRBD1 might be the D (6 bases). Germline-derived CDR1 and CDR2 are SGHRS and YFSETQ. The V gene lost 0 bases and the J gene lost 5 bases, with 14 bases spanning the gap. The CDR3 consists of 15 residues. The CDR3 bases are TGCGCCAGCAGCTTGGAAGGGGGGGAAGGATATGGCTACACCTTC. It translates to CASSLEGGEGYGYTF. Drawing the rest from reference TRBV5-1 and TRBJ1-2, the complete variable domain is KAGVTQTPRYLIKTRGQQVTLSCSPISGHRSVSWYQQTPGQGLQFLFEYFSETQRNKGNFPGRFSGRQFSNSRSEMNVSTLELGDSALYLCASSLEGGEGYGYTFGSGTRLTVV.

The V gene is TRBV9, the J gene TRBJ2-2; TRBD1 matches 9 bases. The CDR3 totals 15 residues. V shed 4 bases and J 7 bases; nucleotides not matched to a gene: 8. Per the germline V gene, CDR1 is SGDLS and CDR2 is YYNGEE. The CDR3 nucleotides read TGTGCCAGCAGCCCGAGGACAGGGGAAGGCGGGGAGCTGTTTTTT. Residues: CASSPRTGEGGELFF.